What follows is one T cell receptor beta chain and its context. Its antigen is not identified. Germline CDR1 SGHDT, CDR2 YYEEEE. With 6 bases clipped from V and 3 bases from J, the junction kept 21 bases outside the gene matches. The CDR3 contains 19 residues. Profiling relied on immunoSEQ multiplex PCR, and the TCRdb table lists in-frame clones only, not all of them. The sample shows hundreds of thousands of clones, about 74% of them seen only once. The authors divided CD4+ cells into CD45RA+ naive and CD45RA-negative memory subsets. This entry is derived from a study of shared clonotypes between healthy human individuals. Overall study findings and caveats: Since donors were few, the genetic and exposure-history diversity represented was limited.

This rearrangement joins TRBV5-6 to TRBJ2-1; TRBD2 agrees at 7 bases. The TCR originated in a woman younger than 45 in good health. Material: memory CD4+ T cells sorted from blood. Subset described: CD45RA-negative fraction. The CDR3 here is CASNRGRKGGRGYYNEQFF. The CDR3 nucleotides are TGTGCCAGCAATAGAGGTCGGAAAGGAGGGAGGGGTTACTACAATGAGCAGTTCTTC. The entire variable domain, with the rest obtained from reference TRBV5-6 and TRBJ2-1, is as follows: DAGVTQSPTHLIKTRGQQVTLRCSPKSGHDTVSWYQQALGQGPQFIFQYYEEEERQRGNFPDRFSGHQFPNYSSELNVNALLLGDSALYLCASNRGRKGGRGYYNEQFFGPGTRLTVL.